The T cell receptor beta chain under discussion was sequenced for a study of post-analysis software for immune sequencing data. Across the whole study: Several disease courses (relapsing-remitting, secondary progressive and progressive-relapsing) of multiple sclerosis were included.

This clonotype came up a few times. The antigen remains undetermined. Unique-molecular-identifier-tagged TCR beta cDNA libraries were used. Some 500,000 cDNA molecules were obtained per 1 to 10 million input T cells. TCRdb ran MiXCR on the PCR reads and lists one entry per CDR3 protein. The profile shows roughly 800,000 distinct CDR3 sequences, roughly 46% of them singletons. Germline CDR1 and CDR2: MNHNY and SVGAGI (reference sequence). This CDR3 contains 15 residues. Trimming took 0 bases from V and 8 from J, leaving 16 bases between them. The study's findings and limits: The normalized Chao1 diversity of multiple sclerosis patients was significantly lower than that of controls. Pronounced co-clustering by F measure was evident among identically batched samples. Five or six TRBV segments, including TRBV5-6, TRBV5-1 and TRBV20-1, were more frequent in patients than controls.

The sample taken for sequencing was blood. This receptor was identified in a girl between 5 and 17 years old with multiple sclerosis. J is TRBJ1-2 and V is TRBV6-6; D gene unclear. The CDR3 here is CASSYSTAGLSGYTF. CDR3 DNA: TGTGCCAGCAGTTACTCAACAGCTGGCTTATCGGGCTACACCTTC.